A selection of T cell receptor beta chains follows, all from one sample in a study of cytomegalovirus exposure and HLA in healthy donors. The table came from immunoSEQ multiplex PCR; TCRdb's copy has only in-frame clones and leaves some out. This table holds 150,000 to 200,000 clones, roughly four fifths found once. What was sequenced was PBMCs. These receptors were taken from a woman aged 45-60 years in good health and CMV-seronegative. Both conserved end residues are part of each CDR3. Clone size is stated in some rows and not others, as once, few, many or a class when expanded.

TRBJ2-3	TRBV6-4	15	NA	CASSASLAGVDTQYF
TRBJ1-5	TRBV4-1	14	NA	CASSQGQGIGPQHF
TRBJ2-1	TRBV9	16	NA	CASSVSGGASYNEQFF
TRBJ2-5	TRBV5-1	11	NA	CASSEQETQYF
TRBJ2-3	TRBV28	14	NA	CASNTQGAHDTQYF
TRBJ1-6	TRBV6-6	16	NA	CASSYRVPGDNSPLHF
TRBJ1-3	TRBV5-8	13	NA	CASSQFGRYTIYF
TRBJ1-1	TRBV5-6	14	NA	CASSSGTGVTEAFF
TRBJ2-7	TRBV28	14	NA	CASSPRQGNYEQYF
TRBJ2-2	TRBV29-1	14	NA	CSVVSGRNTGELFF
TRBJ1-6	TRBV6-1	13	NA	CASRETAISPLHF
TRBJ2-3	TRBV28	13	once	CASGVGGPDTQYF
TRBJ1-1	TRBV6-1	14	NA	CASREEGRGAQAFF
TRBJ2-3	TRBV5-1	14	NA	CASSYGGLSDTQYF
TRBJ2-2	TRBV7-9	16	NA	CASSFAGTVNTGELFF
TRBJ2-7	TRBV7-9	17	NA	CASSFSPDLQSSYEQYF
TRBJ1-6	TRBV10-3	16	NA	CAISAPTTRSNSPLHF
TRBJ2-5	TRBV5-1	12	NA	CASSLDSETQYF
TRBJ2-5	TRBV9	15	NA	CASSVSQGRGETQYF
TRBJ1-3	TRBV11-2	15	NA	CASSLEGISGNTIYF
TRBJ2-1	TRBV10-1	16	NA	CASSESLASGYNEQFF
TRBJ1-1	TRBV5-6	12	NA	CASSGGDTEAFF
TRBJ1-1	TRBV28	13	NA	CASSFDRGTEAFF